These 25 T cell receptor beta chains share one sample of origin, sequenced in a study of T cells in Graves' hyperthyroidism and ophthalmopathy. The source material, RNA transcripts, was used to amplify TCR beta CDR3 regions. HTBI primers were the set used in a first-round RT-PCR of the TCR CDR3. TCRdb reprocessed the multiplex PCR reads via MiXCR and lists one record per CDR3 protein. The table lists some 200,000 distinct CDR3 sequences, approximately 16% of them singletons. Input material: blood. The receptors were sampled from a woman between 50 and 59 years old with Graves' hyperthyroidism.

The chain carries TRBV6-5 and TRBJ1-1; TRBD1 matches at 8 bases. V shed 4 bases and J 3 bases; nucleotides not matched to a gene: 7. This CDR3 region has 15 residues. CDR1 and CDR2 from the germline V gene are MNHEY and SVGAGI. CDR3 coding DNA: TGTGCCAGCAGTTCCCGGACAGGGAGGGACACTGAAGCTTTCTTT. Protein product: CASSSRTGRDTEAFF.

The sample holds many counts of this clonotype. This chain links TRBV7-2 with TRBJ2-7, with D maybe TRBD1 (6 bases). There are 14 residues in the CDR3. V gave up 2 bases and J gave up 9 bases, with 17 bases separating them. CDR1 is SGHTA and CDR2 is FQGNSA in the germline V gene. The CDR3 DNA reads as TGTGCCAGCAGCTTATTGGGAGTCGAGGGGGTGCAGTACTTC. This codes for CASSLLGVEGVQYF.

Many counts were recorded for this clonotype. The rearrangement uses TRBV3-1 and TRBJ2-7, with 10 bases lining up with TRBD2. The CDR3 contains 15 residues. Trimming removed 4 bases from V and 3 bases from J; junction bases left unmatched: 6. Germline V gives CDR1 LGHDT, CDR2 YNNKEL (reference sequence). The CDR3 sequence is CASSRLAGENYEQYF. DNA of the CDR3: TGTGCCAGCAGCCGCCTAGCGGGAGAAAACTACGAGCAGTACTTC.

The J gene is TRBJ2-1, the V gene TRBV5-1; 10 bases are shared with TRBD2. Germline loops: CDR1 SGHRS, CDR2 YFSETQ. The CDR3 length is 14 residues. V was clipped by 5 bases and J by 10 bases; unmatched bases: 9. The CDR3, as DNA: TGCGCCAGCAGTCCAGCGGGAGGGCCCTCCGAGCAGTTCTTC. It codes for CASSPAGGPSEQFF.

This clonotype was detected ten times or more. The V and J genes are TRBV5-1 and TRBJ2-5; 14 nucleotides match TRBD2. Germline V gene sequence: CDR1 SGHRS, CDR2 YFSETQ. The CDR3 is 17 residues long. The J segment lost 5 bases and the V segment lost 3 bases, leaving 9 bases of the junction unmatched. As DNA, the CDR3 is TGCGCCAGCAGCTGGGGTCCGGGACTAGCGGGAGCCGAGACCCAGTACTTC. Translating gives CASSWGPGLAGAETQYF.

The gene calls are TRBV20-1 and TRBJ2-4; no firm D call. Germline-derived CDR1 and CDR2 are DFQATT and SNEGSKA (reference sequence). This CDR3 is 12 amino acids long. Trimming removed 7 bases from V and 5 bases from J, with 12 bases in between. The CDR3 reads CSVRPIQNIQYF. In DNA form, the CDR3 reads TGCAGTGTCAGACCGATTCAAAACATTCAGTACTTC.

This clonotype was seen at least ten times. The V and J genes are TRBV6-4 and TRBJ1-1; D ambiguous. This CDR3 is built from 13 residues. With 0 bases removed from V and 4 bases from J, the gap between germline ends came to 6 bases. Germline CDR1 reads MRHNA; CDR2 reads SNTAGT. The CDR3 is CASSDSDSTEAFF. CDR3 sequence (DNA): TGTGCCAGCAGTGACTCGGATAGCACTGAAGCTTTCTTT.

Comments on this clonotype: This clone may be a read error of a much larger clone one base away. This chain's CDR3 is CASSYSWGAQNNEQFF. In nucleotides, the CDR3 is TGTGCCAGCAGTTACTCCTGGGGGGCCCAGAACAATGAGCAGTTCTTC. The J gene is TRBJ2-1, the V gene TRBV6-6; either TRBD1 or TRBD2 may fit D (6 bases each). The V and J ends lost 0 bases and 5 bases respectively, with 14 bases between them. There are 16 residues in the CDR3. The V gene's germline CDR1 is MNHNY and CDR2 SVGAGI (reference sequence).

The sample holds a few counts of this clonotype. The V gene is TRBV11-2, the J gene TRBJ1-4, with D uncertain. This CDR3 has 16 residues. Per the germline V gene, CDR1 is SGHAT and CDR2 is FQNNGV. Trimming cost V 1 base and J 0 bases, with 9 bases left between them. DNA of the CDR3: TGTGCCAGCAGCTTAGGAGTTTTTGCAACTAATGAAAAACTGTTTTTT. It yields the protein CASSLGVFATNEKLFF.

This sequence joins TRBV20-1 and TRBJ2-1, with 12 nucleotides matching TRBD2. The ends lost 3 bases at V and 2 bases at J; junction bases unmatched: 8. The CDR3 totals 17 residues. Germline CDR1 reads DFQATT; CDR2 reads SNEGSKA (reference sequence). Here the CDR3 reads CSASLAGGPNTYNEQFF. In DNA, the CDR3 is TGCAGTGCTAGTCTAGCGGGAGGGCCTAACACCTACAATGAGCAGTTCTTC.

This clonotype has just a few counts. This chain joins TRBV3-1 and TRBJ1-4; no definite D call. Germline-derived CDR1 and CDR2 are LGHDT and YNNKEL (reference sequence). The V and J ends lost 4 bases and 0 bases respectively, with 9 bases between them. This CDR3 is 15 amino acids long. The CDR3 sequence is CASSRRPTTNEKLFF. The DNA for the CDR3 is TGTGCCAGCAGCCGAAGGCCCACAACTAATGAAAAACTGTTTTTT. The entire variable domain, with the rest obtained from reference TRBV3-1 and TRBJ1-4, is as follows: DTAVSQTPKYLVTQMGNDKSIKCEQNLGHDTMYWYKQDSKKFLKIMFSYNNKELIINETVPNRFSPKSPDKAHLNLHINSLELGDSAVYFCASSRRPTTNEKLFFGSGTQLSVL.

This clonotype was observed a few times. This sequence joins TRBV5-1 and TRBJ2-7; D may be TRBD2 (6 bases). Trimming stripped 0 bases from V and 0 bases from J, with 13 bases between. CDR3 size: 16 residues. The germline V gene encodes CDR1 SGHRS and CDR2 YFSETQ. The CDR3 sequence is CASSLAGAGPSYEQYF. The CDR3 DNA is TGCGCCAGCAGCTTGGCCGGCGCGGGGCCCTCCTACGAGCAGTACTTC.

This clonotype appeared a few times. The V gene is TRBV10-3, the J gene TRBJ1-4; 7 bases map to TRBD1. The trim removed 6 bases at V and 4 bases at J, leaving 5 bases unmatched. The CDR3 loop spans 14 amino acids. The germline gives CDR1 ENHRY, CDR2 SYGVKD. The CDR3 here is CAISEGTDNEKLFF. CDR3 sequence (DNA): TGTGCCATCAGCGAGGGGACAGATAATGAAAAACTGTTTTTT.

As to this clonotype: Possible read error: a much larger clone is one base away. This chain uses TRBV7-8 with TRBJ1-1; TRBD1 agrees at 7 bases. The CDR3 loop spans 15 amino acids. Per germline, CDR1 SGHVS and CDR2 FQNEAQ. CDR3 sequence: CARSLGDRSNTEAFF. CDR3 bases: TGTGCCAGGAGCTTAGGGGACAGATCAAACACTGAAGCTTTCTTT.

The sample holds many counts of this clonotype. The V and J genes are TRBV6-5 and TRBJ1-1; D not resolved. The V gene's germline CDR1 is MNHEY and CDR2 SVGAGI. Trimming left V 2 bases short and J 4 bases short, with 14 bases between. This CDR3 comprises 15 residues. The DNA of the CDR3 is TGTGCCAGCAGTTACGATGAGGGTGCGAGCACTGAAGCTTTCTTT. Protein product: CASSYDEGASTEAFF.

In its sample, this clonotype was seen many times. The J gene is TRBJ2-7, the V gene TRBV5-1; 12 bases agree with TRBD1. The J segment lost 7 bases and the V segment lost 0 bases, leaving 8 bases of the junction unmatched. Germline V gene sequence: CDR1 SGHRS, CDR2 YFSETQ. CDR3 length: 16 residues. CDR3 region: CASSLEPGQGAREQYF. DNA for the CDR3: TGCGCCAGCAGCTTGGAACCGGGACAGGGGGCGAGGGAGCAGTACTTC.

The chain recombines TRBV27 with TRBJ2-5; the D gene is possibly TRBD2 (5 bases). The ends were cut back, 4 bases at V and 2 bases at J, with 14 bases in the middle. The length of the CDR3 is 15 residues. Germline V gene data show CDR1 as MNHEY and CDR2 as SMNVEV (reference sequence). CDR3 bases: TGTGCCAGCAGTTCCGTGATTGCGGGTCAAGAGACCCAGTACTTC. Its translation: CASSSVIAGQETQYF.

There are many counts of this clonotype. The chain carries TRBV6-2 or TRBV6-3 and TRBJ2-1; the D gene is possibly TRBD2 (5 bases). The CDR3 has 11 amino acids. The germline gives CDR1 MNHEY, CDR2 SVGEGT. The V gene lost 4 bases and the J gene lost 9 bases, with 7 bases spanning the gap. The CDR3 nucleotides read TGTGCCAGCAGTTCGCGGGTTGAGCAGTTCTTC. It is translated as CASSSRVEQFF.

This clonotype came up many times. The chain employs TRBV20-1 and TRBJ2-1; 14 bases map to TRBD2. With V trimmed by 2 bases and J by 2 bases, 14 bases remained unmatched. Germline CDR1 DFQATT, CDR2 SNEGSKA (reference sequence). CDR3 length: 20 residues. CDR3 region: CSARPTSGRAGGLAYNEQFF. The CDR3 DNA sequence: TGCAGTGCTAGACCGACTAGCGGGAGGGCCGGGGGTTTGGCCTACAATGAGCAGTTCTTC.

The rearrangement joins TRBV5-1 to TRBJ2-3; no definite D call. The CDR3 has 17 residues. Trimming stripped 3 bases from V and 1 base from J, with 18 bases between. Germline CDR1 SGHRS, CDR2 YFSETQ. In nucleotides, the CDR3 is TGCGCCAGCAGCTACAGAGCCGGGCTAGTTCGCACAGATACGCAGTATTTT. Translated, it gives CASSYRAGLVRTDTQYF.

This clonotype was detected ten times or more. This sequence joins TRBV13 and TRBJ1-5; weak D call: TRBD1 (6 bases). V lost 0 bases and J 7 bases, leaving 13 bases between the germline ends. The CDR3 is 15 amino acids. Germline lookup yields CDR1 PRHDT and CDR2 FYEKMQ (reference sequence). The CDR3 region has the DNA TGTGCCAGCAGCTTAGGCCACAGGGTTGGGCAGCCCCAGCATTTT. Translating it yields CASSLGHRVGQPQHF. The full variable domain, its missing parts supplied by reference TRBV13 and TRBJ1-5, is AAGVIQSPRHLIKEKRETATLKCYPIPRHDTVYWYQQGPGQDPQFLISFYEKMQSDKGSIPDRFSAQQFSDYHSELNMSSLELGDSALYFCASSLGHRVGQPQHFGDGTRLSIL.

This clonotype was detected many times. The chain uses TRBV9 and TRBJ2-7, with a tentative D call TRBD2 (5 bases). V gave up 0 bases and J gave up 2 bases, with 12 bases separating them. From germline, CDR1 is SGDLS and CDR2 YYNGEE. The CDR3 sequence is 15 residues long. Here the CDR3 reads CASSVGPSRTYEQYF. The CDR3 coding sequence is TGTGCCAGCAGCGTAGGGCCTAGCCGAACCTACGAGCAGTACTTC.

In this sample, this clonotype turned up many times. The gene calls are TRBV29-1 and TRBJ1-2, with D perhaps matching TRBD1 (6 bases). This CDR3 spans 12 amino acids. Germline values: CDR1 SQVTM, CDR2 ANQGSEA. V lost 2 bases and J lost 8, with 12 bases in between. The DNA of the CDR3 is TGCAGCGTTGAACGGGGGGGGCTAGGCTACACCTTC. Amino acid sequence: CSVERGGLGYTF.

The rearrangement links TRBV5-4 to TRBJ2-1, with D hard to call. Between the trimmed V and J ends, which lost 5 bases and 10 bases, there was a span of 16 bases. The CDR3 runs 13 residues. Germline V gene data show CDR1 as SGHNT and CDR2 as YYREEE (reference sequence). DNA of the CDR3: TGTGCCAGCAGTTCGCCCCCTATCGGGGAGCAGTTCTTC. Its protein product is CASSSPPIGEQFF. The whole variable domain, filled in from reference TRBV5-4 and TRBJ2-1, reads ETGVTQSPTHLIKTRGQQVTLRCSSQSGHNTVSWYQQALGQGPQFIFQYYREEENGRGNFPPRFSGLQFPNYSSELNVNALELDDSALYLCASSSPPIGEQFFGPGTRLTVL.

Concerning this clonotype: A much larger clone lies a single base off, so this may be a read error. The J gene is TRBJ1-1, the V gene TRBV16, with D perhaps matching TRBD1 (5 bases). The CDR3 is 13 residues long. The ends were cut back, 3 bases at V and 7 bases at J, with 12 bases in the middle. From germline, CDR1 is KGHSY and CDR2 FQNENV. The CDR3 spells CASSQARGCEAFF. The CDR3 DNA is TGTGCCAGCAGCCAGGCGAGGGGCTGTGAAGCTTTCTTT.